Here is one T cell receptor beta chain with its context. The antigen is not known. Assay: immunoSEQ multiplex PCR; the TCRdb copy retains only in-frame clones and omits some. This repertoire shows tens of thousands of clones, about 88% found once; its top ten account for less than 5%. The J segment lost 5 bases and the V segment lost 0 bases, leaving 7 bases of the junction unmatched. CDR3 length equals 15 residues. Per germline, CDR1 SGHRS and CDR2 YFSETQ. This sample is part of a study of T cell responses to AZD1222 COVID-19 vaccine. Study-level results: The study found vaccine-associated CD4 TCRs spanning spike, dominant at 160-218 and 743-854. Unmutated variant regions are reportedly targeted by nearly half of spike-specific TCRs. Baseline seropositives among AZD1222 recipients totaled only 5 to 7. Clonal diversity was possibly underestimated; the donors were predominantly white British and more often female.

The input for sequencing was peripheral blood, taken 28 days after the second AZD1222 dose. The clonotype was recovered from an adult who received the AZD1222 COVID-19 vaccine. The chain couples TRBV5-1 to TRBJ2-7; TRBD1 matches 8 bases. The CDR3 sequence is CASSLVAGGGNEQYF. The DNA of the CDR3 is TGCGCCAGCAGCTTGGTGGCAGGGGGCGGGAACGAGCAGTACTTC.